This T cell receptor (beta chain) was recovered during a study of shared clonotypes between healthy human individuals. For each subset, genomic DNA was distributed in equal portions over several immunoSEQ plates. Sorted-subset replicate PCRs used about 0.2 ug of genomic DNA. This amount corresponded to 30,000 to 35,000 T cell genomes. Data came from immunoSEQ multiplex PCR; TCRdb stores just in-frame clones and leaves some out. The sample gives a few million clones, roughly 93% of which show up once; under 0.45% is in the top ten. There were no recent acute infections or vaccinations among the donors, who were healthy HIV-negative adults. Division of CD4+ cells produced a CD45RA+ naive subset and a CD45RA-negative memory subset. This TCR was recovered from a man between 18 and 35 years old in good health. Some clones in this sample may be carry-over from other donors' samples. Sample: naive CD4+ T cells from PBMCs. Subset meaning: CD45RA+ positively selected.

CDR3 nucleotide sequence: TGTGCCAGTAGTATTGGGGGGCAGGGGAGCTCTGGCTACACCTTC. It is translated as CASSIGGQGSSGYTF. The chain joins TRBV19 to TRBJ1-2, with D perhaps TRBD1 (6 bases). V was shortened by 3 bases and J by 7 bases, with 18 bases between the two germline ends. In germline, CDR1 is LNHDA, CDR2 SQIVND (reference sequence). CDR3 length: 15 residues.